A selection of T cell receptor beta chains follows, all from one sample in a study of blood T cell repertoires in COVID-19. Some clones are missing from TCRdb's copy, which holds only in-frame ones; the method was immunoSEQ multiplex PCR. The sample lists 190,000 or so clones, around 87% seen once, with 2.7% in the top ten. Sequencing was carried out using peripheral blood. These receptors were obtained from a middle-aged man with active or convalescent COVID-19. CDR3s include the opening cysteine and the closing phenylalanine or tryptophan. D genes are given only for firm matches. Expanded clones get a size class; other rows say once, few or many, or leave the size out.

D gene: TRBD1; V gene: TRBV2; J gene: TRBJ1-4; clone size: .; CDR3 protein: CASSAQGATNEKLFF; CDR3 DNA: TGTGCCAGCAGTGCGCAGGGGGCAACTAATGAAAAACTGTTTTTT
D gene: TRBD1; V gene: TRBV29-1; J gene: TRBJ1-2; clone size: .; CDR3 protein: CSAPEYPPTGGGYTF; CDR3 DNA: TGCAGCGCCCCCGAATACCCTCCGACAGGGGGCGGCTACACCTTC
D gene: TRBD1; V gene: TRBV11-2; J gene: TRBJ1-1; clone size: .; CDR3 protein: CASSDRDRGSGTEAFF; CDR3 DNA: TGTGCCAGCAGCGACCGGGACAGGGGGTCTGGGACTGAAGCTTTCTTT
D gene: TRBD2; V gene: TRBV19; J gene: TRBJ2-5; clone size: once; CDR3 protein: CASSMGTRGGQYF; CDR3 DNA: TGTGCCAGTAGTATGGGGACTAGAGGGGGCCAGTACTTC
D gene: .; V gene: TRBV2; J gene: TRBJ1-6; clone size: .; CDR3 protein: CASSEAGLGDSPLHF; CDR3 DNA: TGTGCCAGCAGTGAAGCTGGTCTAGGGGATTCACCCCTCCACTTT
D gene: .; V gene: TRBV5-1; J gene: TRBJ1-4; clone size: .; CDR3 protein: CASSIQGNEKLFF; CDR3 DNA: TGCGCCAGCAGCATACAGGGTAATGAAAAACTGTTTTTT
D gene: TRBD2; V gene: TRBV10-3; J gene: TRBJ2-1; clone size: .; CDR3 protein: CAIGAGGIYNEQFF; CDR3 DNA: TGTGCCATCGGAGCGGGGGGGATCTACAATGAGCAGTTCTTC
D gene: .; V gene: TRBV7-9; J gene: TRBJ2-7; clone size: .; CDR3 protein: CASSSPTDSYEQYF; CDR3 DNA: TGTGCCAGCAGCTCGCCGACAGACTCCTACGAGCAGTACTTC
D gene: .; V gene: TRBV7-3; J gene: TRBJ1-6; clone size: .; CDR3 protein: CASSLTGAVTNSPLHF; CDR3 DNA: TGTGCCAGCAGCTTAACAGGGGCCGTAACAAATTCACCCCTCCACTTT
D gene: .; V gene: TRBV7-6; J gene: TRBJ1-4; clone size: .; CDR3 protein: CASSLNGEGGNNEKLFF; CDR3 DNA: TGTGCCAGCAGCTTAAATGGGGAGGGCGGAAATAATGAAAAACTGTTTTTT
D gene: .; V gene: TRBV3-1/TRBV3-2; J gene: TRBJ1-5; clone size: .; CDR3 protein: CASSQSYSNQPQHF; CDR3 DNA: TGTGCCAGCAGCCAATCCTATAGCAATCAGCCCCAGCATTTT
D gene: TRBD1; V gene: TRBV29-1; J gene: TRBJ1-2; clone size: .; CDR3 protein: CSAWDRAGYGYTF; CDR3 DNA: TGCAGCGCCTGGGACAGGGCAGGCTATGGCTACACCTTC
D gene: TRBD1; V gene: TRBV10-3; J gene: TRBJ1-2; clone size: .; CDR3 protein: CAISGGTGRNYGYTF; CDR3 DNA: TGTGCCATCAGTGGCGGGACAGGGAGGAACTATGGCTACACCTTC
D gene: TRBD1; V gene: TRBV19; J gene: TRBJ1-2; clone size: .; CDR3 protein: CASSLTGTGVGYTF; CDR3 DNA: TGTGCCAGTAGTCTCACCGGGACAGGGGTTGGCTACACCTTC
D gene: TRBD1; V gene: TRBV9; J gene: TRBJ1-2; clone size: .; CDR3 protein: CASSVSSGGDGYTF; CDR3 DNA: TGTGCCAGCAGCGTGAGTTCAGGGGGAGATGGCTACACCTTC
D gene: .; V gene: TRBV21-1; J gene: TRBJ2-5; clone size: .; CDR3 protein: CASSKTPSGGYQETQYF; CDR3 DNA: TGTGCCAGCAGCAAAACCCCTAGCGGGGGGTACCAAGAGACCCAGTACTTC
D gene: .; V gene: TRBV29-1; J gene: TRBJ2-7; clone size: .; CDR3 protein: CSVERGAYEQYF; CDR3 DNA: TGCAGCGTTGAGCGGGGAGCCTACGAGCAGTACTTC